This T cell receptor (beta chain) comes out of a study of shared clonotypes between healthy human individuals. The study, taken as a whole, reports: It was the non-shared clonotypes that had lower generation probabilities than clonotypes shared by all four donors. The authors expected sequencing depth to affect clonotype sharing among donors.

With respect to this clone: Its antigen is currently unknown.

Assay execution proceeded at the deep level. Sequencing used immunoSEQ multiplex PCR; TCRdb keeps in-frame clones, though not all of them. The sample shows about 1 million clones, approximately 76% of them seen only once. The TCR was taken from a young man in good health. The specimen sequenced was memory CD4+ T cells sorted from blood. Sample subset: CD45RA-negative fraction.

CDR3 coding DNA: TGTGCCAGCAGCTCTAGCGGGGGGCCCTACGAGCAGTACTTC. It codes for CASSSSGGPYEQYF. The rearrangement uses TRBV5-4 and TRBJ2-7; the match to TRBD2 covers 11 bases. J lost 2 bases, V lost 3 bases, and 1 base had no gene match. CDR1 SGHNT and CDR2 YYREEE come from the germline V gene (reference sequence). The CDR3 covers 14 residues.